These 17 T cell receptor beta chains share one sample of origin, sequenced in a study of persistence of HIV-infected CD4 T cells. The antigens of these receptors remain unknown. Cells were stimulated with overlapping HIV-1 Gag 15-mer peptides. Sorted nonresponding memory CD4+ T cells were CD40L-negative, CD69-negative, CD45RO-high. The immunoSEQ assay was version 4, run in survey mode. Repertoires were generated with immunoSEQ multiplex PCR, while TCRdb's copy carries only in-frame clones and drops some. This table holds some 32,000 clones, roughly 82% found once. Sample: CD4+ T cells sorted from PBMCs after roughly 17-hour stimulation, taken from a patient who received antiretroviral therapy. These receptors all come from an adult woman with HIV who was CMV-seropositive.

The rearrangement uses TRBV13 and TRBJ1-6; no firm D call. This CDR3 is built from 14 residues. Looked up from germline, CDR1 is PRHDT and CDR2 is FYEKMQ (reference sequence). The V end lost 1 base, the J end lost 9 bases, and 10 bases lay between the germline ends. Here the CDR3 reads CASSLEGNSSPLHF. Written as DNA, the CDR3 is TGTGCCAGCAGCTTAGAGGGCAACAGTTCACCCCTCCACTTT. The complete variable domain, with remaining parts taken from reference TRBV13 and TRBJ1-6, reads AAGVIQSPRHLIKEKRETATLKCYPIPRHDTVYWYQQGPGQDPQFLISFYEKMQSDKGSIPDRFSAQQFSDYHSELNMSSLELGDSALYFCASSLEGNSSPLHFGNGTRLTVT.

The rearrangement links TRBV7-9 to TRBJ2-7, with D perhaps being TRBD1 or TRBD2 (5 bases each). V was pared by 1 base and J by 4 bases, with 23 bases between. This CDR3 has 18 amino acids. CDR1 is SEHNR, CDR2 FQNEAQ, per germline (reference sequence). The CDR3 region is CASSLGDQASRRSYEQYF. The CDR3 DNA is TGTGCCAGCAGCTTAGGGGACCAAGCAAGTCGACGGAGTTACGAGCAGTACTTC. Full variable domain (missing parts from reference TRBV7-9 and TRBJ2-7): DTGVSQNPRHKITKRGQNVTFRCDPISEHNRLYWYRQTLGQGPEFLTYFQNEAQLEKSRLLSDRFSAERPKGSFSTLEIQRTEQGDSAMYLCASSLGDQASRRSYEQYFGPGTRLTVT.

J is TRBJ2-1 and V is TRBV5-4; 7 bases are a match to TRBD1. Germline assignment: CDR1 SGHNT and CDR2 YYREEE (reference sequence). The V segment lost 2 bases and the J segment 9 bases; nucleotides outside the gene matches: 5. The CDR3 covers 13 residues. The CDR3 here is CASSFDRVGEQFF. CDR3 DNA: TGTGCCAGCAGCTTCGACAGGGTTGGTGAGCAGTTCTTC.

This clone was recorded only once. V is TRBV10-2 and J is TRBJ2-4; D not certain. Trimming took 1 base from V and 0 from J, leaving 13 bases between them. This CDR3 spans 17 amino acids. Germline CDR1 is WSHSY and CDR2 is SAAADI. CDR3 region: CASSELVSPLAKNIQYF. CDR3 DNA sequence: TGCGCCAGCAGTGAGTTAGTTTCTCCACTAGCCAAAAACATTCAGTACTTC.

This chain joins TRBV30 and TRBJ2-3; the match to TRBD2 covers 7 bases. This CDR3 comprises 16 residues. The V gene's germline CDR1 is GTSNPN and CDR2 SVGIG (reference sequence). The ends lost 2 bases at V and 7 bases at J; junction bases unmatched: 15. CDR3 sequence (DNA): TGTGCCTGGAGTCGCGAATACTTCACTAGCGACTATACGCAGTATTTT. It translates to CAWSREYFTSDYTQYF.

The CDR3 coding sequence is TGTGCCAGCACCAGACAGCGTATCAATGAGCAGTTCTTC. This encodes CASTRQRINEQFF. The chain carries TRBV28 and TRBJ2-1; D is possibly TRBD1 (5 bases). CDR1 is MDHEN, CDR2 SYDVKM, per germline. Trimming took 7 bases from V and 6 from J, leaving 13 bases between them. The CDR3 is made up of 13 amino acids.

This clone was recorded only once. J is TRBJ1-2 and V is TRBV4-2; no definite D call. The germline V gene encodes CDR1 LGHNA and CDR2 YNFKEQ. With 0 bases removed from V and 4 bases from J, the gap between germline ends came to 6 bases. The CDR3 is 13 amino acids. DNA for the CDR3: TGTGCCAGCAGCCAAGATAAGGCCTATGGCTACACCTTC. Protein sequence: CASSQDKAYGYTF.

The CDR3 reads CASSIKGAEYGYTF. As DNA, the CDR3 is TGTGCCAGCAGCATCAAGGGGGCGGAGTATGGCTACACCTTC. This chain uses TRBV5-4 with TRBJ1-2; 7 nucleotides line up with TRBD1. V shed 4 bases, J shed 5 bases, and the junction held 8 bases outside the gene matches. Germline CDR1 and CDR2: SGHNT and YYREEE (reference sequence). The CDR3 covers 14 residues.

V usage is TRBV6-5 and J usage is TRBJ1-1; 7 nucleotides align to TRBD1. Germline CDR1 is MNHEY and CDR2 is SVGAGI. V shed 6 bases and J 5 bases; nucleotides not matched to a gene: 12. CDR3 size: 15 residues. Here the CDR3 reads CASSPSQGGRTEAFF. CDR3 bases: TGTGCCAGCAGCCCAAGCCAGGGGGGTAGGACTGAAGCTTTCTTT.

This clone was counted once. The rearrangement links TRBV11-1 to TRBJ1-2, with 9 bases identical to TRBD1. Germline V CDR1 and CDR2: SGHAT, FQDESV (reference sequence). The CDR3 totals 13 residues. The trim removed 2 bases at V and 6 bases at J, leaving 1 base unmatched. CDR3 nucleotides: TGTGCCAGCAGCTTAAACAGGGGGCATGGCTACACCTTC. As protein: CASSLNRGHGYTF.

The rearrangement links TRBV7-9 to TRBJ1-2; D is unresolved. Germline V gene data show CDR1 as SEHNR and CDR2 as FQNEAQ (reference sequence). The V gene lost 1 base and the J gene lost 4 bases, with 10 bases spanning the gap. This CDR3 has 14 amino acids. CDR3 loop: CASSLGGGSYGYTF. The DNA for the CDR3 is TGTGCCAGCAGCTTAGGAGGCGGATCCTATGGCTACACCTTC.

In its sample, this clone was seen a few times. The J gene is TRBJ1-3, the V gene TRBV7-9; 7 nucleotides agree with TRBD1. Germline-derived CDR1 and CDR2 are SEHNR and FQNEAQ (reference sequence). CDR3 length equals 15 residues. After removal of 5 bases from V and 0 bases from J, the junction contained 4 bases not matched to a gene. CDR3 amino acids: CASSLDRNSGNTIYF. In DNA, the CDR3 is TGTGCCAGCAGCCTGGACAGGAACTCTGGAAACACCATATATTTT.

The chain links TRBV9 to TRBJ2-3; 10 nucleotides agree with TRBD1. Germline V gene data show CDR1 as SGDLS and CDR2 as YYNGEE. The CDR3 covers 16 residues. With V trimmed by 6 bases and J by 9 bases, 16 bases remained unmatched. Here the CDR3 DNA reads TGTGCCAGCAATTCCGGAGGGGACAGGGGCGGGCAGACGCAGTATTTT. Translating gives CASNSGGDRGGQTQYF.

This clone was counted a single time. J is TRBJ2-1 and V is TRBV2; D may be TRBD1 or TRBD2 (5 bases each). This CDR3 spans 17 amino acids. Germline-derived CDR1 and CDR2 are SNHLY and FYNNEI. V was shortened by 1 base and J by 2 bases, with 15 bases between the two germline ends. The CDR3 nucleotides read TGTGCCAGCAGTGAAGAAGGTCCCGGGACCACCTACAATGAGCAGTTCTTC. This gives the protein CASSEEGPGTTYNEQFF. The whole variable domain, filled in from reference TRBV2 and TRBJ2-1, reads EPEVTQTPSHQVTQMGQEVILRCVPISNHLYFYWYRQILGQKVEFLVSFYNNEISEKSEIFDDQFSVERPDGSNFTLKIRSTKLEDSAMYFCASSEEGPGTTYNEQFFGPGTRLTVL.

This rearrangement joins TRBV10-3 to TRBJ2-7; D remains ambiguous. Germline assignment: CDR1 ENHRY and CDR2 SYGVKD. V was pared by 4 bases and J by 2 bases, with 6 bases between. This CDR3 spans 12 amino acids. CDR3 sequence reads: CAISGDPYEQYF. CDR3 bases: TGTGCCATCAGTGGAGACCCCTACGAGCAGTACTTC.

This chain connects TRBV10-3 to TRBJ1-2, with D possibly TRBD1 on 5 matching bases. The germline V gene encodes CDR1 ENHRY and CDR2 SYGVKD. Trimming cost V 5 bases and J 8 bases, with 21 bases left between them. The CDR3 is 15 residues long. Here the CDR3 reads CAISLGDRNPGGYTF. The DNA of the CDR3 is TGTGCCATCAGTTTGGGGGACCGCAACCCCGGCGGCTACACCTTC.

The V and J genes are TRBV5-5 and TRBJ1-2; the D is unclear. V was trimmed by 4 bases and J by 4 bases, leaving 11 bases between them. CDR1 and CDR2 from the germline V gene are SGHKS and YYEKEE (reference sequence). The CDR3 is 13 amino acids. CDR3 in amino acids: CASSLGVTYGYTF. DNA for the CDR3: TGTGCCAGCAGCCTTGGGGTAACCTATGGCTACACCTTC.